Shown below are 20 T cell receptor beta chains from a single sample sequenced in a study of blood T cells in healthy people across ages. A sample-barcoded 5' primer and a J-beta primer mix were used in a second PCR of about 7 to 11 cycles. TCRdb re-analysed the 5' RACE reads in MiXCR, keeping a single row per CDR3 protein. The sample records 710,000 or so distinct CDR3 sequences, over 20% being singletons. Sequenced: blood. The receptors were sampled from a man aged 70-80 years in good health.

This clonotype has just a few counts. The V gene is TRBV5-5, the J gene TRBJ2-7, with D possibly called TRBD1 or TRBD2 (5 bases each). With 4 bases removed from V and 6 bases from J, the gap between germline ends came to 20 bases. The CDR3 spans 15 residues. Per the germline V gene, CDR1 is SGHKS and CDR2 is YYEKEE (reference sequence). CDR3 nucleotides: TGTGCCAGCAGCCCATGGTTTGGGGCGGGTTTCGAGCAGTACTTC. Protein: CASSPWFGAGFEQYF.

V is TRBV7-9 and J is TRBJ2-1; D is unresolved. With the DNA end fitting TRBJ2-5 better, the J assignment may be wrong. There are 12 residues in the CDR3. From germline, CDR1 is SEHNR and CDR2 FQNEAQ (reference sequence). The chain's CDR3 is CASSLPVGTQYF. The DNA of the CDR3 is TGTGCCAGCAGCTTACCCGTGGGGACCCAGTACTTC.

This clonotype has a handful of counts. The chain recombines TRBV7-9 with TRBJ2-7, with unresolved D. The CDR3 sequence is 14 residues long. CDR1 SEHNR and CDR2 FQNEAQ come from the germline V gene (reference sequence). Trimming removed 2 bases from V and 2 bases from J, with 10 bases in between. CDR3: CASSLSVDTYEQYF. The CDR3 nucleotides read TGTGCCAGCAGCTTAAGTGTAGACACCTACGAGCAGTACTTC.

CDR3 coding DNA: TGTGCCACCAGTGACCACAAGAGCGTAGATACGCAGTATTTT. This gives the protein CATSDHKSVDTQYF. The chain employs TRBV24-1 and TRBJ2-3; D unresolved. V was clipped by 4 bases and J by 5 bases, with 12 bases between them. This CDR3 is built from 14 residues. Germline-derived CDR1 and CDR2 are KGHDR and SFDVKD.

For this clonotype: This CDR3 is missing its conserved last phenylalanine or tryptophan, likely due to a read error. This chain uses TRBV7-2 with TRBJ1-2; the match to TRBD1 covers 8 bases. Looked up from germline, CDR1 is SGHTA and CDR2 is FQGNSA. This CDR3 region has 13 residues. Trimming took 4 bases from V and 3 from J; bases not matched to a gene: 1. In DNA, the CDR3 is TGTGCCAGCAGCTCGACAGGGGACTATGGCTACACCCTC. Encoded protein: CASSSTGDYGYTL.

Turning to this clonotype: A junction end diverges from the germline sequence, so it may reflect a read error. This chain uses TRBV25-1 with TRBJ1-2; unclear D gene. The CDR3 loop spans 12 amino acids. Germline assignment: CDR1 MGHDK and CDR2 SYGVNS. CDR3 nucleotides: TGTGTCAGCAGTCAAGGCGGATATGGCTACACCTTC. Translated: CVSSQGGYGYTF.

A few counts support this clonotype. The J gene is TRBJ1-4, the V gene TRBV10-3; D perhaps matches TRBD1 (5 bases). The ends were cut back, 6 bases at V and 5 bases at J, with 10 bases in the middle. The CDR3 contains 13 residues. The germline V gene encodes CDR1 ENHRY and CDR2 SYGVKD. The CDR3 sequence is CAISGDGNEKLFF. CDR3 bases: TGTGCCATCAGCGGGGACGGAAATGAAAAACTGTTTTTT.

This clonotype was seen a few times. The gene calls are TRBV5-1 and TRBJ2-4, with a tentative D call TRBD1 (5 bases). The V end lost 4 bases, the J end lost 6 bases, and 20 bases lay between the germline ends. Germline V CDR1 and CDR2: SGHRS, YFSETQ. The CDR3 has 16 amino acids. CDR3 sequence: CASSPLFDSTINIQYF. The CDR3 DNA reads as TGCGCCAGCAGCCCTTTGTTCGACAGTACGATAAACATTCAGTACTTC.

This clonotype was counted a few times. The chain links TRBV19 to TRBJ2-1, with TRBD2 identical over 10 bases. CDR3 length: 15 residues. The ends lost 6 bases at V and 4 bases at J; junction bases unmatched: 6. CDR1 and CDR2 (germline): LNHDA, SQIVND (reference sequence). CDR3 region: CASRRSSGSYNEQFF. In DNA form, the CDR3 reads TGTGCCAGTAGAAGGTCTAGCGGGAGTTACAATGAGCAGTTCTTC. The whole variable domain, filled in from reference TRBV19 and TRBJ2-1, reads DGGITQSPKYLFRKEGQNVTLSCEQNLNHDAMYWYRQDPGQGLRLIYYSQIVNDFQKGDIAEGYSVSREKKESFPLTVTSAQKNPTAFYLCASRRSSGSYNEQFFGPGTRLTVL.

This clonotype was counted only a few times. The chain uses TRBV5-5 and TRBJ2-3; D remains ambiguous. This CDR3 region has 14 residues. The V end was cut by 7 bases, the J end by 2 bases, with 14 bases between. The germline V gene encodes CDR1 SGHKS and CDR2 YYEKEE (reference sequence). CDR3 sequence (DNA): TGTGCCAGCGGCCCTGGCAGACACACAGATACGCAGTATTTT. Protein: CASGPGRHTDTQYF.

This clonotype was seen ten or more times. The DNA for the CDR3 is TGTGCCAGCAGGAGTAGAAGCACAGATACGCAGTATTTT. This codes for CASRSRSTDTQYF. The chain couples TRBV6-6 to TRBJ2-3, with D uncertain. This CDR3 region has 13 residues. Per the germline V gene, CDR1 is MNHNY and CDR2 is SVGAGI (reference sequence). V was pared by 6 bases and J by 0 bases, with 7 bases between.

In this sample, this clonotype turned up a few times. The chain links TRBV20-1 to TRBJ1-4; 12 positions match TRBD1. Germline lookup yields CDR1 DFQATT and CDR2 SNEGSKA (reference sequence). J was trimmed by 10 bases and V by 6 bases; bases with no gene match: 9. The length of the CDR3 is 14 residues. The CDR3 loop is CSAAPGQGAAKLFF. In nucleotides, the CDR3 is TGCAGTGCGGCCCCGGGACAGGGGGCCGCAAAACTGTTTTTT.

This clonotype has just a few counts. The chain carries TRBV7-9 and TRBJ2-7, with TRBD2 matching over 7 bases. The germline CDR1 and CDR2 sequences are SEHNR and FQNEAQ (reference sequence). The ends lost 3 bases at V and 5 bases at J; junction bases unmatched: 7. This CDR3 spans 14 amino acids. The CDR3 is CASSLGGLWNEQYF. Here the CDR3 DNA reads TGTGCCAGCAGCTTGGGAGGGCTGTGGAACGAGCAGTACTTC.

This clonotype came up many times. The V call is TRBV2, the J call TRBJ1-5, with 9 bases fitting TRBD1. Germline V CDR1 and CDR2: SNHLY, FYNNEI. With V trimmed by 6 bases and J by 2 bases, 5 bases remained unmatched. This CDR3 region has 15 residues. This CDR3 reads CASRETGGGNQPQHF. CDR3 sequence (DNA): TGTGCCAGCAGGGAGACAGGGGGTGGCAATCAGCCCCAGCATTTT. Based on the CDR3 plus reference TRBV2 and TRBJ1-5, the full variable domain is EPEVTQTPSHQVTQMGQEVILRCVPISNHLYFYWYRQILGQKVEFLVSFYNNEISEKSEIFDDQFSVERPDGSNFTLKIRSTKLEDSAMYFCASRETGGGNQPQHFGDGTRLSIL.

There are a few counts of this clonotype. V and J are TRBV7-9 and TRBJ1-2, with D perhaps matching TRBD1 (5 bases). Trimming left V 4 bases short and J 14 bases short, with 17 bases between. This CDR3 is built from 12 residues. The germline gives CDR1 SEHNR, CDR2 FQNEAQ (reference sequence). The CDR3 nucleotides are TGTGCCAGCAGCTCCCAAGGGGTGCTGTGGACCTTC. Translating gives CASSSQGVLWTF.

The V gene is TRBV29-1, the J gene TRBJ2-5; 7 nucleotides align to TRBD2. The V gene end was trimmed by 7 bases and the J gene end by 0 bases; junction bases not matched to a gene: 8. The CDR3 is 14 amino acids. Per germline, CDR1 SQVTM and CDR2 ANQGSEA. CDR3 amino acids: CSELGGENQETQYF. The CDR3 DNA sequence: TGCAGCGAACTGGGAGGGGAGAACCAAGAGACCCAGTACTTC.

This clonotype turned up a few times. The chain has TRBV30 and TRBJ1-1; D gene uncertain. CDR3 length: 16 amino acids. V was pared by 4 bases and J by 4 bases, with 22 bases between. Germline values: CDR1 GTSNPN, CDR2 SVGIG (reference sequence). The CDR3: CAWTKDRTLDVTEAFF. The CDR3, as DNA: TGTGCCTGGACCAAGGACCGGACTCTGGATGTCACTGAAGCTTTCTTT.

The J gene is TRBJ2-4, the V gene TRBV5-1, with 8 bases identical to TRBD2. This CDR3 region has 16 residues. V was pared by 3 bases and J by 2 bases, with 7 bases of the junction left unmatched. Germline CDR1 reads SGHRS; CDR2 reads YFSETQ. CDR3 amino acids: CASSSREGKTKNIQYF. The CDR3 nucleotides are TGCGCCAGCAGCTCCCGGGAGGGGAAAACCAAAAACATTCAGTACTTC.

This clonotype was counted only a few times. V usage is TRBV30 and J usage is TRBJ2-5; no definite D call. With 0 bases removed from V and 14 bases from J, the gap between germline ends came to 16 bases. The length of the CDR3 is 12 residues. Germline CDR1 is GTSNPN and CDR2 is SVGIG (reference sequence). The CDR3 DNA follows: TGTGCCTGGAGTGTTGTTGAGACAAAAAATTACTTC. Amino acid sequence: CAWSVVETKNYF.

The CDR3 spells CASSLAGGLEQYF. The CDR3 coding sequence is TGTGCCAGCTCACTAGCGGGAGGACTAGAGCAGTACTTC. V gene TRBV28 combines with J gene TRBJ2-7; TRBD2 matches 12 bases. The V and J ends lost 8 bases and 7 bases, in that order; junction bases with no gene match: 6. The CDR3 runs to 13 residues. Germline values: CDR1 MDHEN, CDR2 SYDVKM.